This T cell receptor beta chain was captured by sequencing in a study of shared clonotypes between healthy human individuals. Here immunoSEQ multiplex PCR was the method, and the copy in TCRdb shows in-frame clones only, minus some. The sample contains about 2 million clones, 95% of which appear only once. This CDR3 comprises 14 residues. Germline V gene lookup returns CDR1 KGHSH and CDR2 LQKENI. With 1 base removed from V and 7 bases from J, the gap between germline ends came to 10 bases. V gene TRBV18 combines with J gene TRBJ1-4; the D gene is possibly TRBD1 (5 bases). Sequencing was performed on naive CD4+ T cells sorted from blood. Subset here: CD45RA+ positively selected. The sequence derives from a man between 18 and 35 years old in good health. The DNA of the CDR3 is TGTGCCAGCTCACCACTTGGGACGGGTGAAAAACTGTTTTTT. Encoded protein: CASSPLGTGEKLFF. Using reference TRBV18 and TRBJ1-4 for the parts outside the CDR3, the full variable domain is NAGVMQNPRHLVRRRGQEARLRCSPMKGHSHVYWYRQLPEEGLKFMVYLQKENIIDESGMPKERFSAEFPKEGPSILRIQQVVRGDSAAYFCASSPLGTGEKLFFGSGTQLSVL.